A selection of T cell receptor beta chains follows, all from one sample in a study of cytomegalovirus exposure and HLA in healthy donors. Clones were sequenced by immunoSEQ multiplex PCR, and TCRdb holds only the in-frame ones, with some missing. Among around 63,000 clones, around 80% were seen once, and the ten largest hold less than 3.5%. What was sequenced was PBMCs. The receptors come from a woman aged 25 to 39 in good health and CMV-seronegative. Both conserved end residues are part of each CDR3. Each record gives: J gene, V gene, D gene, CDR3 protein, CDR3 DNA. The D gene is left open where the match is weak.

J: TRBJ2-2
V: TRBV7-2
D: TRBD2
CDR3: CASEMAGERTGELFF
DNA: TGTGCCTCGGAGATGGCGGGAGAACGAACCGGGGAGCTGTTTTTT

J: TRBJ2-1
V: TRBV25-1
D: TRBD2
CDR3: CASTPTSGRPSSYNEQFF
DNA: TGTGCCAGCACCCCGACTAGCGGGAGGCCGAGCTCCTACAATGAGCAGTTCTTC

J: TRBJ2-5
V: TRBV5-4
D: TRBD2
CDR3: CASTPTSGGPQETQYF
DNA: TGTGCCAGCACCCCTACTAGCGGGGGGCCCCAAGAGACCCAGTACTTC

J: TRBJ2-7
V: TRBV7-2
D: -
CDR3: CASSSGTKSYEQYF
DNA: TGTGCCAGCAGCTCCGGGACAAAATCCTACGAGCAGTACTTC

J: TRBJ2-5
V: TRBV7-2
D: TRBD2
CDR3: CASSVRLAGGSQETQYF
DNA: TGTGCCAGCAGCGTTCGACTAGCGGGGGGGAGCCAAGAGACCCAGTACTTC

J: TRBJ2-5
V: TRBV5-1
D: -
CDR3: CASSATGQETQYF
DNA: TGCGCCAGCAGCGCGACAGGCCAAGAGACCCAGTACTTC

J: TRBJ1-1
V: TRBV19
D: -
CDR3: CASSIFSRSQIRNTEAFF
DNA: TGTGCCAGTAGTATTTTCTCCAGAAGTCAAATCCGGAACACTGAAGCTTTCTTT

J: TRBJ1-2
V: TRBV5-4
D: -
CDR3: CASSLEQDYGYTF
DNA: TGTGCCAGCAGCTTGGAACAGGACTATGGCTACACCTTC

J: TRBJ1-5
V: TRBV19
D: TRBD1
CDR3: CASTPGDRGHQPQHF
DNA: TGTGCCAGTACCCCCGGGGACAGGGGACATCAGCCCCAGCATTTT

J: TRBJ1-2
V: TRBV6-1
D: -
CDR3: CASNSGGVGGYTF
DNA: TGTGCCAGCAACTCGGGGGGGGTGGGTGGCTACACCTTC

J: TRBJ1-6
V: TRBV19
D: TRBD1
CDR3: CASNQGAGISPLHF
DNA: TGTGCCAGTAACCAGGGGGCTGGTATTTCACCCCTCCACTTT

J: TRBJ1-2
V: TRBV19
D: -
CDR3: CASSTDSTNYGYTF
DNA: TGTGCCAGTAGTACGGACAGTACTAACTATGGCTACACCTTC

J: TRBJ2-3
V: TRBV5-1
D: TRBD2
CDR3: CASSFSGSTDTQYF
DNA: TGCGCCAGCAGCTTTAGCGGGAGCACAGATACGCAGTATTTT

J: TRBJ1-6
V: TRBV30
D: -
CDR3: CAWSPQEDSPLHF
DNA: TGTGCCTGGAGTCCTCAGGAAGATTCACCCCTCCACTTT